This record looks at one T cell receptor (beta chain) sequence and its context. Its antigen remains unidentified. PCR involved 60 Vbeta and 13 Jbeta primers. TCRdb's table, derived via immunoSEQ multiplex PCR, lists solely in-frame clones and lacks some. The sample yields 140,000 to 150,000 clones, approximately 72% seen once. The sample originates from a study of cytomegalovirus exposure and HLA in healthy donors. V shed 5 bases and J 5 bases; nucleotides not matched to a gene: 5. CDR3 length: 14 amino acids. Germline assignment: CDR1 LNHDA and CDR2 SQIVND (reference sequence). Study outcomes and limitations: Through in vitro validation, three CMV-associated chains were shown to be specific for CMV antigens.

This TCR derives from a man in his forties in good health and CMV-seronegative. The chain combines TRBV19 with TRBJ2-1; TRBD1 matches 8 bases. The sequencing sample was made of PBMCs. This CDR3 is CASSQGALNNEQFF. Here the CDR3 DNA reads TGTGCCAGTAGTCAGGGGGCGTTGAACAATGAGCAGTTCTTC.